The entry below gives a single T cell receptor (beta chain) sequence along with its context. V was shortened by 3 bases and J by 6 bases, with 8 bases between the two germline ends. This CDR3 comprises 12 residues. Per the germline V gene, CDR1 is MDHEN and CDR2 is SYDVKM. The entry originates in a study of human T cells and chemical hapten exposure. A single record per CDR3 protein comes from TCRdb applying MiXCR to the RACE reads. The data contain tens of thousands of distinct CDR3 sequences, 7% to 8.5% of them singletons. The time point is: healthy volunteer bleed at 2 weeks. Total RNA was isolated from whole blood that had not been fractionated.

The sample taken for sequencing was whole blood. The TCR originated in a human donor in good health. Some clones in this sample may be carry-over from other donors' samples. The chain recombines TRBV28 with TRBJ1-1; no reliable D call. CDR3 residues: CASSFLGSEAFF. In DNA form, the CDR3 reads TGTGCCAGCAGTTTTCTGGGGTCTGAAGCTTTCTTT.